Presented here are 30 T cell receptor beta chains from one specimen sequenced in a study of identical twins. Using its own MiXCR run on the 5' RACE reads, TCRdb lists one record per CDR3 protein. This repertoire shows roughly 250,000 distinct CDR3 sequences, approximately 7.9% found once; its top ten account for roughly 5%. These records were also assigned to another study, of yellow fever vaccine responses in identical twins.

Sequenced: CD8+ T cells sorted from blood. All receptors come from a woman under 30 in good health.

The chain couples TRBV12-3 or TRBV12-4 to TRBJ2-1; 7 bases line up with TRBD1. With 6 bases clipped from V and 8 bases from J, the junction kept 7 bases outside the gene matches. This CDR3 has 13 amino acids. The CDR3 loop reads CASSRSTGDEQFF. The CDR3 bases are TGTGCCAGCAGCCGATCTACAGGGGATGAGCAGTTCTTC.

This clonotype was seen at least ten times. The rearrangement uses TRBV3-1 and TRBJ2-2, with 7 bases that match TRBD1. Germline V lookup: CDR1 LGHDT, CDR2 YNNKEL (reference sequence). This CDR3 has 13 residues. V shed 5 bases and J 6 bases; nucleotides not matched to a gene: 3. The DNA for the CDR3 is TGTGCCAGCAGCGACGGACAGGCCGGGGAGCTGTTTTTT. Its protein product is CASSDGQAGELFF.

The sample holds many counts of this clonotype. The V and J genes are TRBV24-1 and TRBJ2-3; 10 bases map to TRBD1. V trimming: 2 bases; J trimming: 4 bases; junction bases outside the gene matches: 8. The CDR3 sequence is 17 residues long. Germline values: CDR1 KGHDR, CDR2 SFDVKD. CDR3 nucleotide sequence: TGTGCCACCAGTGATTCAGCGGACAGGGGGAGCCCAGATACGCAGTATTTT. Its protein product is CATSDSADRGSPDTQYF.

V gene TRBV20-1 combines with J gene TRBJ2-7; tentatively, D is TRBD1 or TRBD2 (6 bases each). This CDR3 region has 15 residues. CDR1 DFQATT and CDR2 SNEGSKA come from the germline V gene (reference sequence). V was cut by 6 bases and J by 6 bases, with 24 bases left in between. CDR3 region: CSAQLWRGMYLEQYV. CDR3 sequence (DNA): TGCAGTGCCCAACTTTGGAGGGGGATGTATCTCGAGCAGTACGTC.

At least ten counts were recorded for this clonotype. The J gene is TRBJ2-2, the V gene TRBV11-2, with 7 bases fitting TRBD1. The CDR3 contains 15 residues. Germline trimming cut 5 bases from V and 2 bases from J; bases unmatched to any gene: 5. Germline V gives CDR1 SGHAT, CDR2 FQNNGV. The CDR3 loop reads CASSLDRENTGELFF. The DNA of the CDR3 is TGTGCCAGCAGCCTCGACAGGGAAAACACCGGGGAGCTGTTTTTT.

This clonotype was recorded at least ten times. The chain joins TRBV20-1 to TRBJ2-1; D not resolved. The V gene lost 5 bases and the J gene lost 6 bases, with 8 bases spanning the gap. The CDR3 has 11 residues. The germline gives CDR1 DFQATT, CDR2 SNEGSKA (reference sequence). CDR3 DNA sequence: TGCAGTGCTCGCTCCCGCAATGAGCAGTTCTTC. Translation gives CSARSRNEQFF.

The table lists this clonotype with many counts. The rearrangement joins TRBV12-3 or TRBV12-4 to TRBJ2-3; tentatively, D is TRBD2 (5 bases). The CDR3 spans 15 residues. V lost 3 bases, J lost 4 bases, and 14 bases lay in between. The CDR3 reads CASSFSWEWPDTQYF. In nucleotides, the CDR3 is TGTGCCAGCAGTTTTTCGTGGGAGTGGCCAGATACGCAGTATTTT.

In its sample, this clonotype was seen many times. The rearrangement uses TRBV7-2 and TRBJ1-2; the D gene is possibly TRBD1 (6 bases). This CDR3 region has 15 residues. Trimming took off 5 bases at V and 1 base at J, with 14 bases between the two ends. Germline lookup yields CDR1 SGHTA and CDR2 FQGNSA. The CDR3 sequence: CASSLVDSNNYGYTF. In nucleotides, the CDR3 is TGTGCCAGCAGCCTAGTGGACAGTAATAACTATGGCTACACCTTC.

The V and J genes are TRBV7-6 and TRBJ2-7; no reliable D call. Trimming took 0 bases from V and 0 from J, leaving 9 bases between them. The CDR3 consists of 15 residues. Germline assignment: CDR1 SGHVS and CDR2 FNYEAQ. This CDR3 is CASSLASGRSYEQYF. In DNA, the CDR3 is TGTGCCAGCAGCTTAGCGTCGGGTCGCTCCTACGAGCAGTACTTC.

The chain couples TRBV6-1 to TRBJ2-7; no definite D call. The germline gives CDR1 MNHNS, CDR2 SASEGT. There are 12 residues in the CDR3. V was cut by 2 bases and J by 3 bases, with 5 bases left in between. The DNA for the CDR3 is TGTGCCAGCAGTGAACGTAGCTACGAGCAGTACGTC. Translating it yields CASSERSYEQYV.

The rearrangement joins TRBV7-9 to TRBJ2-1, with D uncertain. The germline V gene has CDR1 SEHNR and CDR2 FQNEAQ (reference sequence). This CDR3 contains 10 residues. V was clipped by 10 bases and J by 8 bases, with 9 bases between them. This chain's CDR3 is CANGWDEQFF. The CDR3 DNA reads TGTGCCAATGGGTGGGATGAGCAGTTCTTC.

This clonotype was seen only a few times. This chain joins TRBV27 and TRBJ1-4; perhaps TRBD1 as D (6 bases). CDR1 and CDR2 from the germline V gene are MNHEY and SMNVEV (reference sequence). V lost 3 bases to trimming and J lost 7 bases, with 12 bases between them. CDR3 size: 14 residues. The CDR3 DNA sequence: TGTGCCAGCAGTTTCAGGGGTCGAGGTGAAAAACTGTTTTTT. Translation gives CASSFRGRGEKLFF.

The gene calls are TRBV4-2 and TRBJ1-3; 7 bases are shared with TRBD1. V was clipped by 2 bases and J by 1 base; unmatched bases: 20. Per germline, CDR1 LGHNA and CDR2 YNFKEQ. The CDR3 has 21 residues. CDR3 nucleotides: TGTGCCAGCAGCCAACCGGGACAGTTCTCCGTGGGGCCCTTTTCTGGAAACACCATATATTTT. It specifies CASSQPGQFSVGPFSGNTIYF.

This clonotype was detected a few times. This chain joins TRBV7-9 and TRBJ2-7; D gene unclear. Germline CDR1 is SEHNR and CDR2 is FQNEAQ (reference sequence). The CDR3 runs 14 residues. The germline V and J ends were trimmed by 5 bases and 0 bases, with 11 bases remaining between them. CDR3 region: CASSLPGGSYEQYV. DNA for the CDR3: TGTGCCAGCAGCCTACCTGGTGGCTCCTACGAGCAGTACGTC.

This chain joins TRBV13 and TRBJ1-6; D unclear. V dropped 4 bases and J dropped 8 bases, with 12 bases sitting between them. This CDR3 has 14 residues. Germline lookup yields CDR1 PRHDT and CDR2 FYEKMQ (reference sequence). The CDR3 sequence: CASSSQTGDSPLHF. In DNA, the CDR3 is TGTGCCAGCAGCTCTCAGACGGGCGATTCACCCCTCCACTTT.

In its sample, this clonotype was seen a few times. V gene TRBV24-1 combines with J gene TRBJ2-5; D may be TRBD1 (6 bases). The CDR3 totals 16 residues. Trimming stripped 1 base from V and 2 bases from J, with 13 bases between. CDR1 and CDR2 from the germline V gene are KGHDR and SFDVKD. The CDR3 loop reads CATSDLASTGQETQYF. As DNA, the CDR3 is TGTGCCACCAGTGATTTAGCTTCTACAGGGCAAGAGACCCAGTACTTC.

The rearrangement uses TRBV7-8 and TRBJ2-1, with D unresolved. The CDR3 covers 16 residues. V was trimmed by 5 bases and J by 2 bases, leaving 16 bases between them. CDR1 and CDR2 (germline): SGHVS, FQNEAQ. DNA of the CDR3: TGTGCCAGCAGCACACCTTACGGGCTAACCTACAATGAGCAGTTCTTC. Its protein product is CASSTPYGLTYNEQFF.

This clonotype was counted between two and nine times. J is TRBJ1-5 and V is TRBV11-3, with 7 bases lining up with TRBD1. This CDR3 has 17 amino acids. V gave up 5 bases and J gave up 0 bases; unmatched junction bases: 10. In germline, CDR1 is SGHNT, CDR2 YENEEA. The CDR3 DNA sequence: TGTGCCAGCAGCGCATACGAGGGGGCTTATAGCAATCAGCCCCAGCATTTT. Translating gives CASSAYEGAYSNQPQHF.

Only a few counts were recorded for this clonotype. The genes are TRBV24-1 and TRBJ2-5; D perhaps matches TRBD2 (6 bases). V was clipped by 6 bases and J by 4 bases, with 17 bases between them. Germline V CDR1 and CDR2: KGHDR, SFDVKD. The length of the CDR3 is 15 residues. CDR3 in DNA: TGTGCCACCAGTTCACTCGTGGGGGGTGGAGAGACCCAGTACTTC. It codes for CATSSLVGGGETQYF.

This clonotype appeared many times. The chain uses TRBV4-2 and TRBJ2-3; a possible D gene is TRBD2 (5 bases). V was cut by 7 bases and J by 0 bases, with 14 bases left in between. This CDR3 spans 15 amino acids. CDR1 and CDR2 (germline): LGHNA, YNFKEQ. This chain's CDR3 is CASTEAETSTDTQYF. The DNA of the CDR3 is TGTGCCAGCACCGAAGCGGAAACTAGCACAGATACGCAGTATTTT.

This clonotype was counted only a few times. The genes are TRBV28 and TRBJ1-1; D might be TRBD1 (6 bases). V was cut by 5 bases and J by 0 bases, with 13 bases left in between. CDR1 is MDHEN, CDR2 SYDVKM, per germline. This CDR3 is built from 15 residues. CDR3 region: CASSTTGTLNTEAFF. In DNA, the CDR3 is TGTGCCAGCAGTACGACCGGGACATTGAACACTGAAGCTTTCTTT. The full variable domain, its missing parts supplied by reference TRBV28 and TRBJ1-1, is DVKVTQSSRYLVKRTGEKVFLECVQDMDHENMFWYRQDPGLGLRLIYFSYDVKMKEKGDIPEGYSVSREKKERFSLILESASTNQTSMYLCASSTTGTLNTEAFFGQGTRLTVV.

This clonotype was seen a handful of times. The CDR3 is CASSLALMGTQETQYF. The CDR3 DNA is TGTGCCAGCAGCTTGGCTCTAATGGGGACCCAAGAGACCCAGTACTTC. The gene calls are TRBV5-4 and TRBJ2-5, with D possibly being TRBD1 or TRBD2 (5 bases each). There are 16 residues in the CDR3. V lost 0 bases, J lost 1 base, and 13 bases lay in between. Germline CDR1 reads SGHNT; CDR2 reads YYREEE (reference sequence).

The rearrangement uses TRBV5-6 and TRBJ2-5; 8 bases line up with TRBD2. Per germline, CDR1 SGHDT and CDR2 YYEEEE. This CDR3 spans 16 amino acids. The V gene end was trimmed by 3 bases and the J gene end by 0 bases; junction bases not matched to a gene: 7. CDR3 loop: CASSYRGGPNQETQYF. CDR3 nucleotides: TGTGCCAGCAGCTACCGCGGGGGGCCCAACCAAGAGACCCAGTACTTC.

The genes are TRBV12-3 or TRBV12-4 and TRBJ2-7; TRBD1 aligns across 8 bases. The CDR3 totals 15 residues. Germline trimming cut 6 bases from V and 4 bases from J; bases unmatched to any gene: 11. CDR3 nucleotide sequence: TGTGCCAGCAGCCCAGGGGGCAGGGGAGGATACGAGCAGTACTTC. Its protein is CASSPGGRGGYEQYF.

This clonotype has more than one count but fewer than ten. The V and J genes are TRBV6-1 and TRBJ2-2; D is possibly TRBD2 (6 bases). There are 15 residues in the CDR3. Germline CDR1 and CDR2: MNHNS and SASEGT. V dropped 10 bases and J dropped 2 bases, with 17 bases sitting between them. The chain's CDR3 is CATPGVGANTGELFF. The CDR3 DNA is TGTGCCACCCCGGGGGTCGGAGCAAACACCGGGGAGCTGTTTTTT.

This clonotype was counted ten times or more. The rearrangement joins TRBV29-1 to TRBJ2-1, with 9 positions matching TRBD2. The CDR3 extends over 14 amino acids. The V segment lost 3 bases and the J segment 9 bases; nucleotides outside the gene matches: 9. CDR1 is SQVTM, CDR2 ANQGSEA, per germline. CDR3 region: CSVDQAAGGLEQFF. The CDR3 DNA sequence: TGCAGCGTTGATCAGGCAGCGGGAGGCCTTGAGCAGTTCTTC.

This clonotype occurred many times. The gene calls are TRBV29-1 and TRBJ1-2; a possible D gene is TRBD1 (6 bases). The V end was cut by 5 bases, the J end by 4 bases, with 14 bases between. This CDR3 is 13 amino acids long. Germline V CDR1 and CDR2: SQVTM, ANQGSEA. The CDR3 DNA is TGCAGCGTTACCTCGGGGGCTGTCTATGGCTACACCTTC. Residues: CSVTSGAVYGYTF.

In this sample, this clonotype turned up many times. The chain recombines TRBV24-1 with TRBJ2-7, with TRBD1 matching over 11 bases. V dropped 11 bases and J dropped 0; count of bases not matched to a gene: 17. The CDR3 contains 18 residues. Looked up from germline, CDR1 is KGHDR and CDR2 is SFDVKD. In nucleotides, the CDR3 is TGTGCCATCGTTCCGGGACAGGGGGTTGCTAGAAGCTCCTACGAGCAGTACGTC. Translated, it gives CAIVPGQGVARSSYEQYV.

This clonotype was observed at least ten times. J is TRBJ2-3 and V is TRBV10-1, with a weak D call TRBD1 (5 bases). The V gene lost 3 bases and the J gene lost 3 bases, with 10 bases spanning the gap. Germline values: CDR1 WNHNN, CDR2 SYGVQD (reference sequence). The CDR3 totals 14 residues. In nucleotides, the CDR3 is TGCGCCAGCAGTGACGGCAGGACAACAGATACGCAGTATTTT. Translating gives CASSDGRTTDTQYF.

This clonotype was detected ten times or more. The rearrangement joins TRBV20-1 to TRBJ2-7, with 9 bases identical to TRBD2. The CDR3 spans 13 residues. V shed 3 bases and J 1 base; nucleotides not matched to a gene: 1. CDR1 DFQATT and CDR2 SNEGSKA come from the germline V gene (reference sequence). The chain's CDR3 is CSARTSGSYEQYF. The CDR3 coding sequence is TGCAGTGCTAGGACTAGCGGATCCTACGAGCAGTACTTC.